This T cell receptor beta chain was found in a study of T cell responses to AZD1222 COVID-19 vaccine. Study details: Samples with a second dose at about 4 or about 12 weeks were pooled together.

Trimming removed 0 bases from V and 6 bases from J, with 9 bases in between. CDR3 length: 14 amino acids. Germline CDR1 SNHLY, CDR2 FYNNEI. Here immunoSEQ multiplex PCR was the method, and the copy in TCRdb shows in-frame clones only, minus some. Of some 100,000 clones in the sample, around 90% were seen once. General study findings and limits: White British ancestry dominated among donors, who included more females, and clonal diversity was possibly underestimated.

On this clone: What it binds is not known.

The sample here was peripheral blood, taken on day 0 of AZD1222 vaccination. This chain joins TRBV2 and TRBJ1-5; D gene unclear. This TCR was sampled from an adult in good health. The CDR3 region is CASSEASRGQPQHF. The CDR3 DNA is TGTGCCAGCAGTGAAGCGAGCAGAGGTCAGCCCCAGCATTTT.